These T cell receptor beta chains were read from a single sample in a study of blood T cells in healthy people across ages. TCRdb called the 5' RACE reads again in MiXCR, with one record for every CDR3 protein. Counted here are 450,000 to 650,000 distinct CDR3 sequences, 24% occurring once; the ten biggest clones make up roughly 9%. These data also formed part of another study, on T cells of mothers and their children.

Sequencing was done on a sample of blood. The receptor set was obtained from a boy between 5 and 17 years old in good health. CDR3s include the opening cysteine and the closing phenylalanine or tryptophan. D genes are given only for firm matches. Only part of the rows carry a size: once, few, many, or a class if the clone is expanded.

>TRBV20-1|.|TRBJ1-6|.
TGCAGTGCTAGAGGCGGACATACTAATTCACCCCTCCACTTT
CSARGGHTNSPLHF
>TRBV3-1|.|TRBJ2-7|few
TGTGCCAGCAGCCAAGCCGGCGATTACGAGCAGTACTTC
CASSQAGDYEQYF
>TRBV7-9|TRBD1|TRBJ1-4|many
TGTGCCAGCAGCTCGAAAACGGGACAGAATGAAAAACTGTTTTTT
CASSSKTGQNEKLFF
>TRBV20-1|TRBD1|TRBJ2-7|few
TGCAGCGCTCTACAGGGGTCCCGCTACGAGCAGTACTTC
CSALQGSRYEQYF
>TRBV6-5|.|TRBJ1-5|.
TGTGCCAGCAGTCCCCGTGGCAGGGGTAATCAGCCCCAGCATTTT
CASSPRGRGNQPQHF
>TRBV7-3|TRBD1|TRBJ2-1|.
TGTGCCAGCAGCTCCAGGGGGCGAGGTGAGCAGTTCTTC
CASSSRGRGEQFF
>TRBV19|TRBD1|TRBJ1-5|few
TGTGCCAGTAGGAGCCCTAGACAGGGGGCAGGTCAGCCCCAGCATTTT
CASRSPRQGAGQPQHF
>TRBV29-1|TRBD2|TRBJ2-1|few
TGCAGCGCAATAGTTCTGGCGACTAGCGGGAGGGCCCTATCAAACAACGAGCAGTTCTTC
CSAIVLATSGRALSNNEQFF
>TRBV29-1|TRBD2|TRBJ2-1|few
TGCAGCGTTGAATTTACTAGCGGTACCTCCTACAATGAGCAGTTCTTC
CSVEFTSGTSYNEQFF
>TRBV7-2|.|TRBJ1-2|.
TGTGCCAGCAGCTTAACTCCAGCCCCATATGGCTACACCTTC
CASSLTPAPYGYTF
>TRBV5-1|.|TRBJ1-4|.
TGCGCCAGCAGCCCAGGGGATAGGGCAACTAATGAAAAACTGCTTTTT
CASSPGDRATNEKLLF
>TRBV28|.|TRBJ1-6|few
TGTGCCAGCACTGAGGAATCGAGGGGAAGCTCCTATAATTCACCCCTCCACTTT
CASTEESRGSSYNSPLHF
>TRBV29-1|.|TRBJ2-3|.
TGCAGCGTTGAAGGGGGGAGCACAGATACGCAGTATTTT
CSVEGGSTDTQYF
>TRBV9|TRBD2|TRBJ2-3|few
TGTGCCAGCAGCAATAGCGGGGGTATAGGTACAGATACGCAGTATTTT
CASSNSGGIGTDTQYF
>TRBV20-1|.|TRBJ2-5|.
TGCAGTGCTAGAGATTTTCTCACACCAGGAGAGACCCAGTACTTC
CSARDFLTPGETQYF
>TRBV28|.|TRBJ1-3|.
TGTGCCAGCAGTTTACAGGGGATCTCTGGAAACACCATATATTTT
CASSLQGISGNTIYF
>TRBV7-2|TRBD2|TRBJ2-7|once
TGTGCCAGCAGCTTAGACGGGGCTCTAGCGGTCGAAAACTCCTACGAGCAGTACTTC
CASSLDGALAVENSYEQYF
>TRBV9|.|TRBJ1-6|.
TGTGCCAGCAGCGTAGCGGGGGGTCCTAATTCACCCCTCCACTTT
CASSVAGGPNSPLHF
>TRBV5-4|TRBD1|TRBJ2-7|.
TGTGCCAGCAGCTTGGTAACAGGGGACAACGAGCAGTACTTC
CASSLVTGDNEQYF
>TRBV18|.|TRBJ2-2|.
TGTGCCAGCTCACCGACAGGACCAGAACCCACCGGGGAGCTGTTTTTT
CASSPTGPEPTGELFF
>TRBV12-3/TRBV12-4|TRBD1|TRBJ2-5|.
TGTGCCAGCGGCGGGACAGGGGGCCGGGAGACCCAGTACTTC
CASGGTGGRETQYF
>TRBV7-9|TRBD1|TRBJ2-2|.
TGTGCCAGCACGGACAGGGAGAACACCGGGGAGCTGTTTTTT
CASTDRENTGELFF
>TRBV30|.|TRBJ2-7|.
TGTGCCTGGAACCCGACGGGCGTCGAGCAGTACTTC
CAWNPTGVEQYF
>TRBV5-6|.|TRBJ2-3|many
TGTGCCAGCAGCTTTTCGAGCAGAGATACGCAGTATTTT
CASSFSSRDTQYF
>TRBV10-3|.|TRBJ2-7|.
TGTGCCATCAGTGAGCGGGAGCGGAGACCCTACGAGCAGTACTTC
CAISERERRPYEQYF
>TRBV7-2|TRBD2|TRBJ2-5|.
TGTGCCAGCAGGGACCTAGCGGGGGGCCTCGAAGAGACCCAGTACTTC
CASRDLAGGLEETQYF
>TRBV30|.|TRBJ2-7|few
TGTGCCTGGGGCAGGGTGTCCTACGAGCAGTACTTC
CAWGRVSYEQYF
>TRBV12-3/TRBV12-4|.|TRBJ2-3|.
TGTGCCAGCAGTTTGGGCGGGGTTGGCACAGATACGCAGTATTTT
CASSLGGVGTDTQYF
>TRBV3-1|.|TRBJ2-5|.
TGTGCCAGCAGCCAAGATGGAACCGGGGCTGGTGAGACCCAGTACTTC
CASSQDGTGAGETQYF
>TRBV6-4|.|TRBJ1-1|.
TGTGCCAGCAGTGCGGGGGCGCGAACTGAAGCTTTCTTT
CASSAGARTEAFF
>TRBV15|.|TRBJ2-7|.
TGTGCCACCAGCAGTTCTTACAGGGAGGACGAGCAGTACTTC
CATSSSYREDEQYF
>TRBV27|TRBD2|TRBJ2-1|.
TGTGCCAGCAGTCCCGGGACTAGCGCGTATGAGCAGTTCTTC
CASSPGTSAYEQFF
>TRBV28|.|TRBJ1-2|few
TGTGCCAGCAACCACCAACCACCGCTAAACTATGGCTACACCTTC
CASNHQPPLNYGYTF
>TRBV5-1|.|TRBJ1-2|.
TGCGCCAGCAGCTTGGCCGGCGGCGGAACTTATGGCTACACCTTC
CASSLAGGGTYGYTF
>TRBV2|.|TRBJ2-5|few
TGTGCCAGCGGCCCCGGCTCCACAGGGATCGAGACCCAGTACTTC
CASGPGSTGIETQYF
>TRBV20-1|.|TRBJ1-1|.
TGCAGTGCTAGAGGCGCCGGGACAAGACCCGGGGTGAACACTGAAGCTTTCTTT
CSARGAGTRPGVNTEAFF
>TRBV20-1|.|TRBJ2-1|.
TGCAGTGCTAGAGATCAAAGCGATCTTAGGTCCTACAATGAGCAGTTCTTC
CSARDQSDLRSYNEQFF
>TRBV13|.|TRBJ2-3|.
TGTGCCAGCAGCTTACGGGGCATACTCACAGATACGCAGTATTTT
CASSLRGILTDTQYF
>TRBV4-2|TRBD2|TRBJ2-5|few
TGTGCCAGCAGCCAAGATATAGCGGGAGGGGCGGAGACCCAGTACTTC
CASSQDIAGGAETQYF
>TRBV3-1|TRBD1|TRBJ2-2|.
TGTGCCAGCAGGCTGAGGACAGGGGGAACCGGGGAGCTGTTTTTT
CASRLRTGGTGELFF
>TRBV6-6|TRBD2|TRBJ2-1|once
TGTGCCAGCAGGGGGGGAGGGCCGTCTGAGCAGTTCTTC
CASRGGGPSEQFF
>TRBV20-1|.|TRBJ2-3|few
TGCAGTGGACTCCGGGAGTCAGATACGCAGTATTTT
CSGLRESDTQYF
>TRBV29-1|TRBD2|TRBJ2-1|.
TGCAGCGTCGACGGGGAGGGGAATGAGCAGTTCTTC
CSVDGEGNEQFF
>TRBV5-5|.|TRBJ2-7|.
TGTGCCAGCAGCTTGGCGGGGTGGGGGTCTAACTCCTACGAGCAGTACTTC
CASSLAGWGSNSYEQYF
>TRBV7-9|.|TRBJ1-1|.
TGTGCCACCCAATCGGGGACTGAAGCTTTCTTT
CATQSGTEAFF
>TRBV29-1|.|TRBJ2-1|.
TGCAGCGTTGGGGGTCCCATGGGGGATGAGCAGTTCTTC
CSVGGPMGDEQFF
>TRBV6-5|.|TRBJ2-5|.
TGTGCCAGCAGTATGGGACAATCGAGGGGGGAGACCCAGTACTTC
CASSMGQSRGETQYF
>TRBV9|.|TRBJ2-7|.
TGTGCCCATCCGCGAGACGGCACCTACGAGCAGTACTTC
CAHPRDGTYEQYF
>TRBV28|TRBD2|TRBJ2-5|.
TGTGCCAGCTTTGCTCTAGCGGGGGGAGAAGAGACCCAGTACTTC
CASFALAGGEETQYF
>TRBV13|.|TRBJ2-7|.
TGTGCCAGCAGCCCCAGTCCCTCCGAGCAGTACTTC
CASSPSPSEQYF
>TRBV28|.|TRBJ1-6|many
TGTGCCAGCAACCTAGACCCCTCACCCCTCCACTTT
CASNLDPSPLHF
>TRBV3-1|.|TRBJ2-7|.
TGTGCCAGCAGCTACGGCGGGCAACCCTACGAGCAGTACTTC
CASSYGGQPYEQYF
>TRBV6-2/TRBV6-3|.|TRBJ1-5|few
TGTGCCAGCAGTTACGCAGGGATCAATCAGCCCCAGCATTTT
CASSYAGINQPQHF